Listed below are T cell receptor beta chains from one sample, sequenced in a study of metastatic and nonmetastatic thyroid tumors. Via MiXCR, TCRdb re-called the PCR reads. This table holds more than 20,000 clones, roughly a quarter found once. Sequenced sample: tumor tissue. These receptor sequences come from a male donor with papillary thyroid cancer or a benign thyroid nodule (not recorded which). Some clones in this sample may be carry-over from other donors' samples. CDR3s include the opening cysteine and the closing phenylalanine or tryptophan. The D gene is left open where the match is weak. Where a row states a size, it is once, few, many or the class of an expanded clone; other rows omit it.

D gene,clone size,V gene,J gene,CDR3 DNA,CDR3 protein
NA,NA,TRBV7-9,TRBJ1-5,TGTGCCAGCAGCTTACTCGGCATCAATCAGCCCCAGCATTTT,CASSLLGINQPQHF
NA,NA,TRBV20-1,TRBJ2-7,TGCAGTGCTGCATTCCAGGGGGGAACCGCCTACGAGCAGTACTTC,CSAAFQGGTAYEQYF
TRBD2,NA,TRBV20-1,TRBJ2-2,TGCAGTGCTAGGCTAGCGGGGACGAACACCGGGGAGCTGTTTTTT,CSARLAGTNTGELFF
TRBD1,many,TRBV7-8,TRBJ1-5,TGTGCCAGCAGCTTAACACGCGACAGGGGCTTATCTCAGCCCCAGCATTTT,CASSLTRDRGLSQPQHF
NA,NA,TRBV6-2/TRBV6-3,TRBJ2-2,TGTGCCAGCATCCCTGGACAGCACACCGGGGAGCTGTTTTTT,CASIPGQHTGELFF
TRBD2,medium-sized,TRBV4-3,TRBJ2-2,TGCGCCAGCAGCCAGCGTGTAGCGGGAGAAGGGGGCGGGGAGCTGTTTTTT,CASSQRVAGEGGGELFF
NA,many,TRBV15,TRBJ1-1,TGTGCCACCAGCAGAGATGTTAGGGGACCCGAAGCTTTCTTT,CATSRDVRGPEAFF
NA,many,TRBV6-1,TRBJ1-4,TGTGCCAGCAGTGGGGGCAGGCCCTCTGAAAAACTGTTTTTT,CASSGGRPSEKLFF
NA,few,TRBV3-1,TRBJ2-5,TGTGCCAGCAGCCCGAACTCAGGGGCCCAAGAGACCCAGTACTTC,CASSPNSGAQETQYF
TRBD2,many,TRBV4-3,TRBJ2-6,TGCGCCAGCAGCCAGGGGGGGGGCTCTGGGGCCAACGTCCTGACTTTC,CASSQGGGSGANVLTF
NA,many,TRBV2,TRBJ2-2,TGTGCCAGCAGTGAATCGGCGGCTAGCGTTACCGGGGAGCTGTTTTTT,CASSESAASVTGELFF
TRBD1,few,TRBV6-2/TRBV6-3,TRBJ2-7,TGTGCCAGCACCAAGCTGACAGGGGGCGGCGAGCAGTACTTC,CASTKLTGGGEQYF
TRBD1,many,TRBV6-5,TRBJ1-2,TGTGCCAGCAGTTACTCGTGGTCAAACAGGGGGGATGGCTACACCTTC,CASSYSWSNRGDGYTF
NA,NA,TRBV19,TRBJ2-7,TGTGTCAGTAGCGGACAGGGACTAACCTACGAGCAGTACTTC,CVSSGQGLTYEQYF
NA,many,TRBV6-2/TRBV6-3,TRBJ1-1,TGTGCCAGCAGTCCCTTACAGAGCGGGAGTGAAGCTTTCTTT,CASSPLQSGSEAFF
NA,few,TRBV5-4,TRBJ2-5,TGTGCCAGCGGACAGAACCAAGAGACCCAGTACTTC,CASGQNQETQYF
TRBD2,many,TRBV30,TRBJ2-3,TGTGCCTGGAATCGCGGGGCTAGCGGCTACACAGATACGCAGTATTTT,CAWNRGASGYTDTQYF
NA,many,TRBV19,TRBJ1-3,TGTGCCAGTAGTCCCATGGGGGGCCCTGGAAACACCATATATTTT,CASSPMGGPGNTIYF
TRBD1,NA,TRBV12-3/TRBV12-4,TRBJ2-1,TGTGCCAGCAGTCACACCATCCGACCGGGACAGGGAGGGAATGAGCAGTTCTTC,CASSHTIRPGQGGNEQFF
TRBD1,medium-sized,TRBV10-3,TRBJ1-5,TGTGCCAGCTCCACAGGGGACGGCAATCAGCCCCAGCATTTT,CASSTGDGNQPQHF
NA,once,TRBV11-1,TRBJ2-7,TGTGCCATCGGCCGGGAAGCGGACTCCTACGAGCAGTCCTTC,CAIGREADSYEQSF
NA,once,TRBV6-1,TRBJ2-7,TGTGCCAGCACCACGGTTGGTGGGACCTCCTACGAGCAGTACTTC,CASTTVGGTSYEQYF
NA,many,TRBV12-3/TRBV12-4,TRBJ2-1,TGTGCCAGCAGTTTGGAACTAGCAAATGAGCAGTTCTTC,CASSLELANEQFF
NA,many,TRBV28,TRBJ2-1,TGTGCCAGCAGTCCCGTGGGGGAGTTTTGGTTCTTC,CASSPVGEFWFF
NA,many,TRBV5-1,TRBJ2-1,TGCGCCAGCAGCTTCATAAGGCTGGGGATCTACAATGAGCAGTTCTTC,CASSFIRLGIYNEQFF
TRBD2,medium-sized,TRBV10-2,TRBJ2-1,TGCGCCAGCAGAAAGGGAGGGTACAATGAGCAGTTCTTC,CASRKGGYNEQFF
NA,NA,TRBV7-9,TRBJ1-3,TGTGCCAGTAGCCAGGTGTCCTCTGGAAACACCATATATTTT,CASSQVSSGNTIYF
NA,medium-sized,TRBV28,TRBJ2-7,TGTGCCAGCAGTTTAAGTGGGGTATACGAGCAGTACTTC,CASSLSGVYEQYF
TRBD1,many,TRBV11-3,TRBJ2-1,TGTGCCAGCAGCCAACAACAGGGGCATGAGCAGTTCTTC,CASSQQQGHEQFF
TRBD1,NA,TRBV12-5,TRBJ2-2,TGTGCTAGTGGTGCGCAGGGGGTCGCCGGAGAGCTCTTTTTT,CASGAQGVAGELFF
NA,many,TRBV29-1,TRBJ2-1,TGCAGCGTTGAAAGGGCGATTGAGCAGTTCTTC,CSVERAIEQFF
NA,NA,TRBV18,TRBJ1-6,TGTGCCAGCTCGCAGGACGGGAATTCACCCCTCCACTTT,CASSQDGNSPLHF
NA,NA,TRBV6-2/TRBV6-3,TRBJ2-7,TGTGCCACCCAGGCGCGGAATAGCTCATACGAGCAGTACTTC,CATQARNSSYEQYF
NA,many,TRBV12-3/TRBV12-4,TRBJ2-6,TGTGCCAGCAGTCGAATAGGGACGTCTGGGGCCAACGTCCTGACTTTC,CASSRIGTSGANVLTF
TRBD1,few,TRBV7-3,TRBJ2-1,TGTGCCAGCAGCTTAAGACAGGGAACCCACAATGAGCAGTTCTTC,CASSLRQGTHNEQFF
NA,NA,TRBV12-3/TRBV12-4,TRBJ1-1,TGTGCCAGCAGTAAAAAGGGCCGGGACGGCATGAACACTGAAGCTTTCTTT,CASSKKGRDGMNTEAFF
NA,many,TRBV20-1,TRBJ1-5,TGCAGTGCGCAGAGTGGGACAAGCAATCAGCCCCAGCATTTT,CSAQSGTSNQPQHF
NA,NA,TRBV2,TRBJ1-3,TGTGCCAGCAGTAAACTGGGGAGAGACACCATATATTTT,CASSKLGRDTIYF
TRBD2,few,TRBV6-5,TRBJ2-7,TGTGCCAGCAGTTACTCGAATATCCTAGCGGGAGCGTCCTACGAGCAGTACTTC,CASSYSNILAGASYEQYF
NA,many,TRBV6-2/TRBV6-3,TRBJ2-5,TGTGCCAGCAGTTACGGGGCTGAAGAGACCCAGTACTTC,CASSYGAEETQYF
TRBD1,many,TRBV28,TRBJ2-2,TGTGCCAGCGGGGACAGGGGGCCCGCCGGGGAGCTGTTTTTT,CASGDRGPAGELFF
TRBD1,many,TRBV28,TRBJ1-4,TGTGCCAGCACGACAGGGGTTAGGGAAAAACTGTTTTTT,CASTTGVREKLFF
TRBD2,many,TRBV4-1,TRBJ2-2,TGCGCCAGCAGCCCAATCCGGACTAGCGGGAATGGGGAGCTGTTTTTT,CASSPIRTSGNGELFF
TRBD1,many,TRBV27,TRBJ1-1,TGTGCCAGCAGTCCGGGACAGGGCAGAAATGAAGCTTTCTTT,CASSPGQGRNEAFF
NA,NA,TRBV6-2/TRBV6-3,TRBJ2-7,TGTGCCAGCAGTTACCCCCTAACCGGGACGATCTCCTACGAGCAGTACTTC,CASSYPLTGTISYEQYF
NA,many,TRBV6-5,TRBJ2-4,TGTGCCAGCAGTTACTCTGGTGAGAGGGCATACTTC,CASSYSGERAYF